These 10 T cell receptor beta chains share one sample of origin, sequenced in a study of cytomegalovirus exposure and HLA in healthy donors. The PCR had 60 Vbeta and 13 Jbeta primers. The protocol was immunoSEQ multiplex PCR, while the TCRdb copy is restricted to in-frame clones and leaves out a portion. The sample holds approximately 150,000 clones; 65% to 70% are singletons and the top ten take 4.5%. Sequences were obtained from PBMCs. Receptors were obtained from a woman younger than 35 in good health and CMV-seropositive.

V usage is TRBV5-1 and J usage is TRBJ1-1, with D hard to call. Trimming removed 0 bases from V and 9 bases from J, with 18 bases in between. The CDR3 sequence is 15 residues long. Germline V gene lookup returns CDR1 SGHRS and CDR2 YFSETQ. The CDR3: CASSLVEFDTIKAFF. The CDR3, as DNA: TGCGCCAGCAGCTTGGTTGAGTTTGATACGATAAAAGCTTTCTTT.

This chain joins TRBV7-9 and TRBJ2-3; no clear D. The CDR3 runs 14 residues. The ends were cut back, 3 bases at V and 4 bases at J, with 11 bases in the middle. Germline assignment: CDR1 SEHNR and CDR2 FQNEAQ (reference sequence). CDR3 sequence: CASSLVISSDTQYF. Here the CDR3 DNA reads TGTGCCAGCAGCTTGGTAATTAGCTCAGATACGCAGTATTTT.

The table lists this clone with a few counts. The chain couples TRBV12-5 to TRBJ1-2; 11 bases are shared with TRBD1. The CDR3 is 17 residues long. V gave up 6 bases and J gave up 8 bases; unmatched junction bases: 17. Germline V gene data show CDR1 as LGHNT and CDR2 as FRNRAP. In DNA, the CDR3 is TGTGCTAGTGGCCTGACGGGACAGGGGGTGATCAAGCGAGGCTACACCTTC. Translation gives CASGLTGQGVIKRGYTF.

The rearrangement links TRBV5-8 to TRBJ1-5; TRBD1 agrees at 7 bases. Germline V gene sequence: CDR1 SGHTS, CDR2 YDEGEE. The CDR3 covers 17 residues. With 0 bases clipped from V and 5 bases from J, the junction kept 11 bases outside the gene matches. CDR3 sequence: CASSLVRGTAGDQPQHF. CDR3 nucleotides: TGTGCCAGCAGCTTGGTTCGGGGGACAGCGGGAGATCAGCCCCAGCATTTT.

The J gene is TRBJ1-3, the V gene TRBV5-1; TRBD1 matches at 7 bases. V lost 4 bases and J lost 1; bases outside the gene matches: 2. Looked up from germline, CDR1 is SGHRS and CDR2 is YFSETQ. The CDR3 runs 14 residues. CDR3 sequence reads: CASSPTGSGNTIYF. Here the CDR3 DNA reads TGCGCCAGCAGCCCGACAGGGTCTGGAAACACCATATATTTT.

Only a few counts were recorded for this clone. This chain connects TRBV6-6 to TRBJ2-5; 13 nucleotides line up with TRBD2. This CDR3 region has 15 residues. Germline CDR1 MNHNY, CDR2 SVGAGI (reference sequence). V lost 2 bases, J lost 3 bases, and 0 bases stayed unmatched. CDR3 DNA sequence: TGTGCCAGCAGTTACGGACTAGCGGGGGAAGAGACCCAGTACTTC. This gives the protein CASSYGLAGEETQYF.

The chain is built from TRBV15 and TRBJ1-2, with no clear D. Germline CDR1 and CDR2: LNHNV and YYDKDF (reference sequence). The CDR3 loop spans 11 amino acids. Deletions cut 4 bases from V and 4 bases from J, with 4 bases between. The DNA of the CDR3 is TGTGCCACCAGCAACGGCTATGGCTACACCTTC. This sequence encodes CATSNGYGYTF.

By share of the sample, this clone is medium-sized. The V and J genes are TRBV2 and TRBJ1-4; 7 bases align to TRBD1. V was pared by 4 bases and J by 2 bases, with 4 bases of the junction left unmatched. CDR1 and CDR2 (germline): SNHLY, FYNNEI. The CDR3 is 15 residues long. This CDR3 reads CASSGLQGTNEKLFF. The CDR3, as DNA: TGTGCCAGCAGTGGTCTACAGGGGACTAATGAAAAACTGTTTTTT.

This clone was picked up one time. The chain has TRBV4-1 and TRBJ1-1, with 7 positions matching TRBD1. J gave up 0 bases and V 1 base, and 2 bases lay outside the gene matches. Germline V CDR1 and CDR2: MGHRA, YSYEKL. The CDR3 has 15 residues. The chain's CDR3 is CASSQGDRMNTEAFF. The CDR3 DNA sequence: TGCGCCAGCAGCCAAGGGGACAGAATGAACACTGAAGCTTTCTTT.

The chain is built from TRBV14 and TRBJ2-1, with D tentatively TRBD2 (6 bases). The germline V gene has CDR1 SGHDN and CDR2 FVKESK. CDR3 length: 15 amino acids. Trimming took off 0 bases at V and 4 bases at J, with 10 bases between the two ends. The CDR3 protein is CASSQDGGIYNEQFF. The DNA of the CDR3 is TGTGCCAGCAGCCAAGACGGGGGAATTTACAATGAGCAGTTCTTC.